A selection of T cell receptor beta chains follows, all from one sample in a study of CD8 T cells in Susac syndrome. TCRdb processed the immunoSEQ multiplex PCR reads anew with MiXCR; each CDR3 protein has one entry. The sample records about 300,000 distinct CDR3 sequences, roughly 85% being singletons. Sequenced input: CD8+ T cells from PBMCs. These receptors came from a human donor with multiple sclerosis. The CDR3 runs from the conserved cysteine through the conserved F or W. D genes are given only for firm matches. Not every row has a clone size; where given, it reads once, few, many or a size class.

J gene: TRBJ2-1; D gene: -; clone size: once; V gene: TRBV5-6; CDR3 DNA: TGTGCCAGCAGCTCTGAGGTAGGGGGCTCCTACAATGAGCAGTTCTTC; CDR3 protein: CASSSEVGGSYNEQFF
J gene: TRBJ2-5; D gene: TRBD2; clone size: -; V gene: TRBV7-2; CDR3 DNA: TGTGCCAGCAGCTTAGGGGAACGGACTAGCGGGAGGGCCTCAGAGACCCAGTACTTC; CDR3 protein: CASSLGERTSGRASETQYF
J gene: TRBJ2-7; D gene: -; clone size: -; V gene: TRBV6-1; CDR3 DNA: TGTGCCAGCCCTGGGTACAGGGAAAGGGACGAGCAGTACTTC; CDR3 protein: CASPGYRERDEQYF
J gene: TRBJ2-3; D gene: -; clone size: -; V gene: TRBV4-1; CDR3 DNA: TGCGCCAGCAGCCAAGTTGGACAGCAAGATACGCAGTATTTT; CDR3 protein: CASSQVGQQDTQYF
J gene: TRBJ1-5; D gene: -; clone size: -; V gene: TRBV4-1; CDR3 DNA: TGCGCCAGCAGCCAAGAGCGGGGGCTGCAGCCCCAGCATTTT; CDR3 protein: CASSQERGLQPQHF
J gene: TRBJ2-1; D gene: -; clone size: -; V gene: TRBV24-1; CDR3 DNA: TGTGCCACCAGTGAGGCAGGGAGCTCCTACAATGAGCAGTTCTTC; CDR3 protein: CATSEAGSSYNEQFF
J gene: TRBJ2-5; D gene: -; clone size: -; V gene: TRBV27; CDR3 DNA: TGTGCCAGCTCCCCAGGCGCGGAGACCCAGTACTTC; CDR3 protein: CASSPGAETQYF
J gene: TRBJ2-2; D gene: -; clone size: -; V gene: TRBV5-4; CDR3 DNA: TGTGCCAGCAGTTTCAACGGGAGGAACACCGGGGAGCTGTTTTTT; CDR3 protein: CASSFNGRNTGELFF
J gene: TRBJ2-1; D gene: TRBD2; clone size: -; V gene: TRBV7-3; CDR3 DNA: TGTGCCAGCAGCTTTGGACTAGCGGCATACAATGAGCAGTTCTTC; CDR3 protein: CASSFGLAAYNEQFF
J gene: TRBJ2-7; D gene: TRBD2; clone size: -; V gene: TRBV7-9; CDR3 DNA: TGTGCCAGCAGTTCTCTGGGTAGCGGGCCCCACGAGCAGTACTTC; CDR3 protein: CASSSLGSGPHEQYF
J gene: TRBJ2-3; D gene: TRBD2; clone size: -; V gene: TRBV7-6; CDR3 DNA: TGTGCCAGCACCCTACTAGCGACTAGCACAGATACGCAGTATTTT; CDR3 protein: CASTLLATSTDTQYF
J gene: TRBJ2-3; D gene: -; clone size: -; V gene: TRBV2; CDR3 DNA: TGTGCCAGCAGCCATTGGGGGGCCGGGGATACGCAGTATTTT; CDR3 protein: CASSHWGAGDTQYF
J gene: TRBJ2-6; D gene: -; clone size: -; V gene: TRBV9; CDR3 DNA: TGTGCCAGCAGCCCAGACTCTGGGGCCAACGTCCTGACTTTC; CDR3 protein: CASSPDSGANVLTF
J gene: TRBJ1-1; D gene: -; clone size: few; V gene: TRBV6-1; CDR3 DNA: TGTGCCAGCAGCCTCGGAGGAGGGACTGCGAACACTGAAGCTTTCTTT; CDR3 protein: CASSLGGGTANTEAFF
J gene: TRBJ1-2; D gene: -; clone size: -; V gene: TRBV2; CDR3 DNA: TGTGCCAGCAGAGATGACAGGCCTTATGGCTACACCTTC; CDR3 protein: CASRDDRPYGYTF